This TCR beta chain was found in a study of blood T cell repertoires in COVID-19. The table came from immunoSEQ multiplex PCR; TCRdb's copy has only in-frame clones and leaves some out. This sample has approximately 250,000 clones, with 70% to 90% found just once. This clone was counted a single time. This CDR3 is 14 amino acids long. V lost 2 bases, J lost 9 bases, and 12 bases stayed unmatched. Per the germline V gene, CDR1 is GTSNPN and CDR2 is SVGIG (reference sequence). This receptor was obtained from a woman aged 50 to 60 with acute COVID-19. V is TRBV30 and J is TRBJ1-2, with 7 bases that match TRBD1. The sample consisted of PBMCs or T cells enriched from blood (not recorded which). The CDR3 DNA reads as TGTGCCTGGAGTAGCACCCCAGGGGGTCAGAGCTACACCTTC. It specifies CAWSSTPGGQSYTF.